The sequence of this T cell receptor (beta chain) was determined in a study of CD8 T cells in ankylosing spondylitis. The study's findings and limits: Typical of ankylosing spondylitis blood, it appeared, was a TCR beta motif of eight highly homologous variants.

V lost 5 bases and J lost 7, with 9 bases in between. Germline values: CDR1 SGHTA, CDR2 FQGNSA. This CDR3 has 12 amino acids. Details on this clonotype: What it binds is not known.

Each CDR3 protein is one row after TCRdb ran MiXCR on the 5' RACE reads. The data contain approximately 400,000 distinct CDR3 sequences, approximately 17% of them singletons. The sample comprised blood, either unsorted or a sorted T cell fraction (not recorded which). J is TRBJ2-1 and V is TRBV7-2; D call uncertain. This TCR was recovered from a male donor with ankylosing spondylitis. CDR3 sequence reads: CASSHPRNEQFF. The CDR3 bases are TGTGCCAGCAGCCACCCTAGGAATGAGCAGTTCTTC.